Given below is one TCR beta chain in context. Its antigen has not been determined. CDR1 and CDR2 are drawn from the germline V gene (reference sequence): LGHDT, YNNKEL. The CDR3 has 16 amino acids, counting the end cysteine and phenylalanine. DNA is not on record. From each donor, an approximately 2.5 ml peripheral blood sample was drawn into PAXgene tubes and stored at -80 degrees C. Without T cell sorting, total RNA was isolated from whole blood using the PAXgene blood miRNA kit on an automated QIAcube. Peripheral blood from monozygotic twin pairs, either concordant or discordant for inflammatory bowel disease, underwent deep TCRalpha and TCRbeta repertoire profiling that used unique molecular barcoding. Smoking habits were recorded for all twin pairs, and individuals were classified as current, former or never smokers. The data are from a study of monozygotic twins with inflammatory bowel disease (dated by TCRdb to about 2019). Background for the entire study: The complete study included approximately 30 monozygotic twin pairs: 19 IBD-discordant Danish pairs and nine German pairs, of which four were IBD-concordant and five were IBD-discordant. The search for disease-associated traits relied mainly on comparing IBD patients with their genetically identical healthy co-twins within discordant pairs. Each individual had, on average, about 151 000 unique TCRalpha sequences and 181 000 unique TCRbeta sequences available for analysis.

Overall study results and their limits: Fewer clonotypes were shared with other individuals by IBD patients than by healthy twins, most markedly in patients showing signs of disease activity. A decrease in TCRbeta repertoire diversity, as measured by inverse Simpson index, was observed in IBD patients compared with their healthy co-twins. Repertoire similarity did not differ between concordant and discordant twins, which could be due to limited statistical power. Distinction between different T cell subtypes could not be achieved in the analysis. No single strong signal or clonotype linked to IBD turned up in the results, so the idea that one exists was not supported. Because patients received different immunosuppressive treatments, the repertoires may have picked up extra background noise and variability between individuals.

Preparation of the library involved 5' RACE. Preparation of each TCR library used 3,000 to 3,500 ng of total RNA. For each sample, cDNA synthesis was carried out in eight separate reactions using SMARTScribe reverse transcriptase. During cDNA synthesis, unique molecular identifiers containing a 6-nucleotide sample barcode were introduced by template switching. Amplification of TCRalpha and TCRbeta cDNA involved two nested PCRs of approximately 16 and 9 cycles, and each PCR was followed by bead purification. Before amplification, the cDNA was treated with uracil DNA-glycosylase and purified using the QIAquick PCR purification kit. In the second PCR, Illumina TruSeq-compatible adapters and sample-specific barcodes were added. TapeStation and Qubit were used to check library quality and concentration, and around 5.2 ng of each library went into the pool. Pooled libraries were sequenced on an Illumina HiSeq2500 single-index Rapid Run with 2 x 100 bp reads and custom sequencing primers. In the authors' own workflow: PCR and sequencing errors were corrected by UMI-based consensus assembly using MiGEC version 1.2.6. MiXCR version 2.1.1 handled V(D)J alignment, clonotype assembly and CDR3 extraction. Gene usage, clonotype sharing and MAIT/NKT TCR abundance were normalised by analysing the top 1000, 10 000 and 20 000 clonotypes per sample. After downsampling to 27 000 UMIs, diversity was calculated as the inverse Simpson index using the vegan R package. Paired Mann-Whitney U tests were applied to discordant twin pairs, with Benjamini-Hochberg correction for multiple testing. TCRdb reprocessed the raw reads; every CDR3 protein sequence is a single record, and DNA is not supplied. The V and J calls were not made by the authors but by TCRdb's processing. This sample's records show more than 300,000 distinct CDR3 sequences. The ten largest make up 2.6% of the sample.

This clonotype originated in a human donor with ulcerative colitis or Crohn's disease, or a healthy co-twin of an affected twin (not recorded which). Recombination linked TRBV3-1 to TRBJ2-7; the TRBD1 assignment by TCRdb is unverifiable without DNA. Sequencing used blood. CDR3 protein: CASSQVSAGAYYEQYF.